This passage covers 4 T cell receptor beta chains from one sample sequenced in a study of T cells after yellow fever vaccination. MiXCR, run by TCRdb on the 5' RACE reads, gives a single entry per CDR3 protein. The profile shows more than 90,000 distinct CDR3 sequences, about 7.2% of them singletons. Sequencing was performed on CD4+ T cells sorted from PBMCs, taken around 45 days after the first yellow fever vaccination. These receptors came from a man younger than 30 who received the YFV17D yellow fever vaccine.

This clonotype was recorded at least ten times. V is TRBV3-1 and J is TRBJ1-3; TRBD1 might be the D (5 bases). The CDR3 totals 14 residues. Germline lookup yields CDR1 LGHDT and CDR2 YNNKEL (reference sequence). V lost 4 bases and J lost 4, with 11 bases in between. The CDR3 DNA follows: TGTGCCAGCAGCCTCCCGACAGCCGGAAACACCATATATTTT. Translated: CASSLPTAGNTIYF.

This clonotype came up many times. DNA of the CDR3: TGTGCCAGCAGCGTCGGACAGGTTTCCCGTGAAGCTTTCTTT. It codes for CASSVGQVSREAFF. The chain employs TRBV5-6 and TRBJ1-1; TRBD1 agrees at 7 bases. CDR1 is SGHDT, CDR2 YYEEEE, per germline. The CDR3 spans 14 residues. The junction had 10 bases not matched to a gene; V was cut back by 4 bases and J by 7 bases.

This clonotype was recorded many times. The chain couples TRBV7-8 to TRBJ1-5; perhaps TRBD1 as D (6 bases). V gave up 5 bases and J gave up 0 bases, with 11 bases separating them. Per germline, CDR1 SGHVS and CDR2 FQNEAQ. The CDR3 spans 15 residues. The CDR3 coding sequence is TGTGCCAGCAGCGGACAGAGCTATAGCAATCAGCCCCAGCATTTT. Translating it yields CASSGQSYSNQPQHF.

This clonotype was found many times. This chain joins TRBV7-2 and TRBJ2-1; a possible D gene is TRBD2 (5 bases). V was pared by 2 bases and J by 2 bases, with 13 bases between. The CDR3 runs 16 residues. The germline V gene encodes CDR1 SGHTA and CDR2 FQGNSA. Here the CDR3 reads CASSLREFRPYNEQFF. The CDR3 region has the DNA TGTGCCAGCAGCTTAAGGGAGTTCCGCCCCTACAATGAGCAGTTCTTC. Variable domain in full (rest from reference TRBV7-2 and TRBJ2-1): GAGVSQSPSNKVTEKGKDVELRCDPISGHTALYWYRQSLGQGLEFLIYFQGNSAPDKSGLPSDRFSAERTGGSVSTLTIQRTQQEDSAVYLCASSLREFRPYNEQFFGPGTRLTVL.